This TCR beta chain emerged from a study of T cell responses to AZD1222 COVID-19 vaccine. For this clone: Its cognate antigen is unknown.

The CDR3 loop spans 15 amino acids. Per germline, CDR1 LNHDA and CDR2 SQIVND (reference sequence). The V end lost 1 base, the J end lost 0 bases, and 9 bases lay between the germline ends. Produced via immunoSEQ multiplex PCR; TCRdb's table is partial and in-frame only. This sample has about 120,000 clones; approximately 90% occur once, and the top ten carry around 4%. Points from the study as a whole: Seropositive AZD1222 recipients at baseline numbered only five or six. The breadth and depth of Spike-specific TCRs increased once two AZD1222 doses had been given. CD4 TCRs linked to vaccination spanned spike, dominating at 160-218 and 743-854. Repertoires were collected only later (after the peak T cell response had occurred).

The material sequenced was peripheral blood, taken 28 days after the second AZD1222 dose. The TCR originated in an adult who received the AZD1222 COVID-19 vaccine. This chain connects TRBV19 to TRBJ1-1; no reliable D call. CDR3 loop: CASSIAAEMNTEAFF. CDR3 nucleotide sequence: TGTGCCAGTAGTATAGCTGCGGAAATGAACACTGAAGCTTTCTTT.